What follows describes a single TCR beta chain. Its antigen is not identified. The sample is drawn from a study of shared clonotypes between healthy human individuals. Study overall: Those who served as donors were a couple of women and three men between the ages of 18 and 49.

Researchers divided each subset's genomic DNA evenly across several immunoSEQ plates. Profiled with immunoSEQ multiplex PCR; TCRdb holds only in-frame clones, not every one. Of about 1 million clones in the sample, 60% to 80% are singletons; the top ten hold about 1.5%. Findings of the study overall: Around 5% was the fraction of naive CD4 clonotypes found shared across a few donors.

The CDR3 is made up of 17 amino acids. Germline CDR1 SGHRS, CDR2 YFSETQ. V dropped 0 bases and J dropped 6 bases, with 19 bases sitting between them. The chain recombines TRBV5-1 with TRBJ1-3; D possibly corresponds to TRBD1 (5 bases). Sequencing was carried out using memory CD4+ T cells sorted from blood. Subset noted: CD45RA-negative fraction. The sequence was obtained from a man aged 18 to 35 in good health. The CDR3 reads CASSLAIYTGTSNTIYF. In DNA, the CDR3 is TGCGCCAGCAGCTTGGCGATATATACCGGGACGTCAAACACCATATATTTT.